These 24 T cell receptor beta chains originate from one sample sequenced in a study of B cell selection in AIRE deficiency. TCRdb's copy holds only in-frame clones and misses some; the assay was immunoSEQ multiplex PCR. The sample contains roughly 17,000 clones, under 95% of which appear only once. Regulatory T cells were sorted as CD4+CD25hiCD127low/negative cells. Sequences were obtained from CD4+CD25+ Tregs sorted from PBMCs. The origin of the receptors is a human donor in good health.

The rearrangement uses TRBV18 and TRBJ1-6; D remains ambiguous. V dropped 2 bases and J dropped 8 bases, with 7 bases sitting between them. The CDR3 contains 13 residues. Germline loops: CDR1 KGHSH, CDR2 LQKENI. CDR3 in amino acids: CASSPVLDSPLHF. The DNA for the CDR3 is TGTGCCAGCTCACCAGTACTGGATTCACCCCTCCACTTT.

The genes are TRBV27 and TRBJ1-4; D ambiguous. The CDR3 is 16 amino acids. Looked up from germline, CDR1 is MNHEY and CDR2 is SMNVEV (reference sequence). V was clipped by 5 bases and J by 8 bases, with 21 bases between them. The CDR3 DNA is TGTGCCAGCAGTGGTATCCTGGACGGAGCTCGGGAAAAACTGTTTTTT. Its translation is CASSGILDGAREKLFF.

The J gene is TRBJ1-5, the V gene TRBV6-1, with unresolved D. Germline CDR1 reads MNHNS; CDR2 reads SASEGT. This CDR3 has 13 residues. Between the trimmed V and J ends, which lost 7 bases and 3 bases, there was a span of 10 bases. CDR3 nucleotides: TGTGCCAGCACCCCGTCCTACAATCAGCCCCAGCATTTT. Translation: CASTPSYNQPQHF.

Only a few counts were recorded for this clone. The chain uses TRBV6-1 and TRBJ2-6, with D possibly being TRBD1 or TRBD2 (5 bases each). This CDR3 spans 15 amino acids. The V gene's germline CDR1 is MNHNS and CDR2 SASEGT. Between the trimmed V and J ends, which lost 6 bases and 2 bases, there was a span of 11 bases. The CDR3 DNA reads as TGTGCCAGCAGCCCCAGGGACCCTGGGGCCAACGTCCTGACTTTC. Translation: CASSPRDPGANVLTF.

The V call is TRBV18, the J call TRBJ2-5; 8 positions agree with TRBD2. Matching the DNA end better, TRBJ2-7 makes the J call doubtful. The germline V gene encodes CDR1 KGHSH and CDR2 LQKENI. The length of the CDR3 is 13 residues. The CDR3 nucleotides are TGTGCCAGCTCCAACAGCGGGGGTTACGAGCAGTACTTC. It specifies CASSNSGGYEQYF.

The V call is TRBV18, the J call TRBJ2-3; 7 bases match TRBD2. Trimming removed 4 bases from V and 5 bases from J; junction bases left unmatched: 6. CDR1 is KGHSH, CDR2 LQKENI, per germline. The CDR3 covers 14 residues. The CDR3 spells CASSLGLLGDTQYF. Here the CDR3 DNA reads TGTGCCAGCTCACTGGGACTACTGGGAGATACGCAGTATTTT.

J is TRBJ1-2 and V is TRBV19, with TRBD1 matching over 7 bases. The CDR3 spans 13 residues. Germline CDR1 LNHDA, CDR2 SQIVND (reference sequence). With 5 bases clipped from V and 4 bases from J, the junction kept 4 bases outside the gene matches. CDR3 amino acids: CASSPGQVYGYTF. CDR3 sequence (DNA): TGTGCCAGTAGTCCTGGACAGGTCTATGGCTACACCTTC.

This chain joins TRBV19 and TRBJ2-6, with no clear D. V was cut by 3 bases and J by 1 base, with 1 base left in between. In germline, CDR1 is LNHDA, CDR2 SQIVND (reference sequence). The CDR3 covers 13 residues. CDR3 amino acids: CASSISGANVLTF. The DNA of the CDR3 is TGTGCCAGTAGTATTTCTGGGGCCAACGTCCTGACTTTC.

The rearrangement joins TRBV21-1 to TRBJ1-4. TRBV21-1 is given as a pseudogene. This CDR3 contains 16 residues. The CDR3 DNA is TGTGCCAGCAGCGGACGTCCCGGGCGCACGACTAAAAAACTGTTTTTT. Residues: CASSGRPGRTTKKLFF.

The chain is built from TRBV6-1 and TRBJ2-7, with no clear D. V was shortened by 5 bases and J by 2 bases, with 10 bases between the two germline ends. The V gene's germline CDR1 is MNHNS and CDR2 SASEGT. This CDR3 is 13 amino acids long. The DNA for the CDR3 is TGTGCCAGCAGTTTTGGGATTGCCTACGAGCAGTACTTC. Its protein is CASSFGIAYEQYF.

The CDR3 coding sequence is TGTGCCAGCAGACCCGGCCCCTACGAGCAGTACTTC. Protein sequence: CASRPGPYEQYF. The chain uses TRBV28 and TRBJ2-7; no clear D. Trimming cost V 6 bases and J 2 bases, with 8 bases left between them. The CDR3 runs to 12 residues. The germline V gene encodes CDR1 MDHEN and CDR2 SYDVKM.

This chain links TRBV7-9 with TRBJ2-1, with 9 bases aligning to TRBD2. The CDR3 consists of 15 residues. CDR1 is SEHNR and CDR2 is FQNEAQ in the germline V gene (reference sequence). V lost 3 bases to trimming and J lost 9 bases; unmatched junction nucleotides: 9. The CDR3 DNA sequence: TGTGCCAGCAGCTTTCTCCCTAGCGGGGAAGCTGAGCAGTTCTTC. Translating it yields CASSFLPSGEAEQFF.

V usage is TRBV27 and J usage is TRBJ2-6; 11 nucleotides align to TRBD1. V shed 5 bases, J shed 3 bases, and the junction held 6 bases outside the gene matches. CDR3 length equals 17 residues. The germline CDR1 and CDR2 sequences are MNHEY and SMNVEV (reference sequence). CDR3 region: CASSLRTGGGGANVLTF. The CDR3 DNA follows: TGTGCCAGCAGTCTGCGGACAGGGGGCGGTGGGGCCAACGTCCTGACTTTC. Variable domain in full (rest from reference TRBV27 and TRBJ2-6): EAQVTQNPRYLITVTGKKLTVTCSQNMNHEYMSWYRQDPGLGLRQIYYSMNVEVTDKGDVPEGYKVSRKEKRNFPLILESPSPNQTSLYFCASSLRTGGGGANVLTFGAGSRLTVL.

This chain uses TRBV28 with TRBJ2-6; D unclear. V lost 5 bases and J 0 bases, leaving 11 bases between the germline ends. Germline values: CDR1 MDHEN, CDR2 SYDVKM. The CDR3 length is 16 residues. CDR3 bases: TGTGCCAGCAGTCGACAAACGATCTCTGGGGCCAACGTCCTGACTTTC. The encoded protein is CASSRQTISGANVLTF.

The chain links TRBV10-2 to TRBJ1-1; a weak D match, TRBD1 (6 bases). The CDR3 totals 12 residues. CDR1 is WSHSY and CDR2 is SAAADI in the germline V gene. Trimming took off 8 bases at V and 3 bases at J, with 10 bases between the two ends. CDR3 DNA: TGCGCCAGCGGGGGGCAGCACACTGAAGCTTTCTTT. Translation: CASGGQHTEAFF.

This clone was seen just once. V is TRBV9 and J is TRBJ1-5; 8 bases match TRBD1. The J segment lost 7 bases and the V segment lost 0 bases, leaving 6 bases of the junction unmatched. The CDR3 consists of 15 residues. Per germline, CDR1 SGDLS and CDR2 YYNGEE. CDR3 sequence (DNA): TGTGCCAGCAGCGTAGGGACAGGGCCGGGGCAGCCCCAGCATTTT. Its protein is CASSVGTGPGQPQHF.

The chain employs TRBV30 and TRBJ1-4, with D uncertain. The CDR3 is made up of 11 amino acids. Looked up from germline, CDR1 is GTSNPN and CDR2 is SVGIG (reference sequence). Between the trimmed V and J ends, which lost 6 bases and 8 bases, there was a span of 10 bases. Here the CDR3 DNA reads TGTGCCTGCCAGTCTTTGGAAAAACTGTTTTTT. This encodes CACQSLEKLFF.

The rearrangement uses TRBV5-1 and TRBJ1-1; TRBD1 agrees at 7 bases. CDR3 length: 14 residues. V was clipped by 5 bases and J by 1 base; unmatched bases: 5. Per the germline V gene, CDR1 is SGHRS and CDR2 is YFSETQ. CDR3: CASRYGTANTEAFF. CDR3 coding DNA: TGCGCCAGCAGATATGGGACAGCGAACACTGAAGCTTTCTTT.

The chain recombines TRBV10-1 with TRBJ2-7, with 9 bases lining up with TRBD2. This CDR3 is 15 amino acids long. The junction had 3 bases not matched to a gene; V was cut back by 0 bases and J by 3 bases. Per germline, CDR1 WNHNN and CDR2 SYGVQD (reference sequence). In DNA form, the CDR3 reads TGCGCCAGCAGTGAGTCGGGGACTAGCCTCTACGAGCAGTACTTC. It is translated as CASSESGTSLYEQYF.

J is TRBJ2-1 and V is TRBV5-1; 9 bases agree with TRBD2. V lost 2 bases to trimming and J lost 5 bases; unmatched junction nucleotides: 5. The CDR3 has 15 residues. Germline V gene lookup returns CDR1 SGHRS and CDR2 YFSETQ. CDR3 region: CASSLRSSGDNEQFF. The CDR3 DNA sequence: TGCGCCAGCAGCTTAAGGTCTAGCGGGGACAATGAGCAGTTCTTC.

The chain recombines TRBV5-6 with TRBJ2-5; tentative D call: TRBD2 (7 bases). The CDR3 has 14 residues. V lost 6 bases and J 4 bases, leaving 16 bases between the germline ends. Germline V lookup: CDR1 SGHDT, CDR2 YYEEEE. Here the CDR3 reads CASNVMRGGETQYF. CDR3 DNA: TGTGCCAGCAATGTGATGAGGGGGGGAGAGACCCAGTACTTC.

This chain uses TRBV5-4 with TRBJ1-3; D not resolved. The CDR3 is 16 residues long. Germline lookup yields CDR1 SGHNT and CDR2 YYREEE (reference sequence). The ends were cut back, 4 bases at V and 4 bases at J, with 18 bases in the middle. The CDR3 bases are TGTGCCAGCAGCCTAGACCTCCGGGCAGTGGGAAACACCATATATTTT. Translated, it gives CASSLDLRAVGNTIYF.

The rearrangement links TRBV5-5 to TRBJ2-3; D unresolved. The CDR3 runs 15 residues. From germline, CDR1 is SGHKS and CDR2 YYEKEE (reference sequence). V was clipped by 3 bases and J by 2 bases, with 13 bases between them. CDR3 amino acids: CASSSGIQFTDTQYF. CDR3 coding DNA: TGTGCCAGCAGCTCTGGAATACAGTTCACAGATACGCAGTATTTT.

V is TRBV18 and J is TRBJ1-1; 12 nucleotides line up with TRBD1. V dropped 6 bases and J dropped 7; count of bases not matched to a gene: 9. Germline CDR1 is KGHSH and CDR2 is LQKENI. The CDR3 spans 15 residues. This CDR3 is CASSPGGDRGREAFF. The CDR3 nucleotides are TGTGCCAGCTCCCCGGGTGGGGACAGGGGGCGTGAAGCTTTCTTT.